This T cell receptor (beta chain) is from a study of yellow fever vaccine responses in identical twins. Study results and caveats: Twins' vaccine T cell response reportedly seemed partly convergent, partly personalized.

This clonotype was seen only a few times. The antigen remains undetermined. In TCRdb, the RT-PCR reads were re-called with MiXCR into one record per CDR3 protein. In the table there are about 9,000 distinct CDR3 sequences, approximately 80% of which are singletons. This sample comprised T cells from blood (PBMCs), unsorted or a sorted subset (not recorded which), obtained before or after yellow fever vaccination (not recorded which). This receptor was taken from a young woman who received the yellow fever vaccine.

The CDR3 DNA reads as TGTGCCACCAGTGATACGGACAGGGTTCGAGGCTACACCTTC. Amino acid sequence: CATSDTDRVRGYTF. The chain carries TRBV24-1 and TRBJ1-2, with 8 bases identical to TRBD1. Germline lookup yields CDR1 KGHDR and CDR2 SFDVKD. The CDR3 covers 14 residues. J gave up 8 bases and V 3 bases, and 7 bases lay outside the gene matches.